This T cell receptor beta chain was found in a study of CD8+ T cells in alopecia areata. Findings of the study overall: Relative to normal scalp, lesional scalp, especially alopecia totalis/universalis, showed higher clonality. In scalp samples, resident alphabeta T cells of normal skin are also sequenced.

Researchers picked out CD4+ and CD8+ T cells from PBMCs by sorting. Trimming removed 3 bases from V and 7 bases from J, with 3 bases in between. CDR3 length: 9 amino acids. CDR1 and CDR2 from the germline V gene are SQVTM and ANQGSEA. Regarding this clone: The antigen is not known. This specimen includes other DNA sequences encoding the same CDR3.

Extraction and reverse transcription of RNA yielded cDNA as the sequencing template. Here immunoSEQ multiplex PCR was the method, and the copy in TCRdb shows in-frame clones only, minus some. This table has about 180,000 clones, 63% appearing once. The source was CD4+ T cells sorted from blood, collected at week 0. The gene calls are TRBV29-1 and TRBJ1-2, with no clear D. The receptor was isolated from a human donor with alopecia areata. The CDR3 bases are TGCAGCGTTGACACTGGCTACACCTTC. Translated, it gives CSVDTGYTF.